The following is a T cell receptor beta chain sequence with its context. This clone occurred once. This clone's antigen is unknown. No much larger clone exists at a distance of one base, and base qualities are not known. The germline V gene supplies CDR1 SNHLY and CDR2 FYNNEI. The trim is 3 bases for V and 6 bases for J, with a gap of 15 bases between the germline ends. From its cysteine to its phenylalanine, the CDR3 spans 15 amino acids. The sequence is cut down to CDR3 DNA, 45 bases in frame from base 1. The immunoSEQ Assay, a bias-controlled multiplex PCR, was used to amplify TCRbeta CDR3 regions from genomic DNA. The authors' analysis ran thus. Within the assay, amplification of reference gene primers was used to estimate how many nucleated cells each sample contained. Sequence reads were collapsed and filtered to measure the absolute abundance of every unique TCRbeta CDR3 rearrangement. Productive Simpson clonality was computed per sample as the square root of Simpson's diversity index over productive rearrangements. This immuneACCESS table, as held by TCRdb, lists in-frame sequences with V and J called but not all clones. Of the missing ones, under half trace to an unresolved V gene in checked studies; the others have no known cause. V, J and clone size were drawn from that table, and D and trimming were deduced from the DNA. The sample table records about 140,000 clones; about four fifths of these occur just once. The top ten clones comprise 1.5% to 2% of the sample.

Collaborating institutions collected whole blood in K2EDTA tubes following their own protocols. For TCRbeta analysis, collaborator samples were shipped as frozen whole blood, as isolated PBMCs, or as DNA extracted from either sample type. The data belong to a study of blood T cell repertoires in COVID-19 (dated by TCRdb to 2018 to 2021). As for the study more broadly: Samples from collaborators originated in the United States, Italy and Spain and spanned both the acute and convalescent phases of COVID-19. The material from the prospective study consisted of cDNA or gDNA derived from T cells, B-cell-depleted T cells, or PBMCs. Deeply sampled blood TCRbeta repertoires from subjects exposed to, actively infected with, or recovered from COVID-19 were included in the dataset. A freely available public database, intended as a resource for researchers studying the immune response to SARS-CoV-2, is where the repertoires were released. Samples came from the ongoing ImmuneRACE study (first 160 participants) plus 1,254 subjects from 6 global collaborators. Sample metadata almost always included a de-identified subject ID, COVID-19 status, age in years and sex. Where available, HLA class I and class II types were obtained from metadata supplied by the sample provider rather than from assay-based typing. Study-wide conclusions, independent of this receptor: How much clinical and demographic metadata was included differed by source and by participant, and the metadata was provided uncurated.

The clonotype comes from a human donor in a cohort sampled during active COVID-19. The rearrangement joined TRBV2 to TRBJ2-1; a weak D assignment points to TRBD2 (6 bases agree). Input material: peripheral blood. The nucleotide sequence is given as TGTGCCAGCAGTGAGGGGACTGTAGCAGCCAATGAGCAGTTCTTC. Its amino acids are CASSEGTVAANEQFF.